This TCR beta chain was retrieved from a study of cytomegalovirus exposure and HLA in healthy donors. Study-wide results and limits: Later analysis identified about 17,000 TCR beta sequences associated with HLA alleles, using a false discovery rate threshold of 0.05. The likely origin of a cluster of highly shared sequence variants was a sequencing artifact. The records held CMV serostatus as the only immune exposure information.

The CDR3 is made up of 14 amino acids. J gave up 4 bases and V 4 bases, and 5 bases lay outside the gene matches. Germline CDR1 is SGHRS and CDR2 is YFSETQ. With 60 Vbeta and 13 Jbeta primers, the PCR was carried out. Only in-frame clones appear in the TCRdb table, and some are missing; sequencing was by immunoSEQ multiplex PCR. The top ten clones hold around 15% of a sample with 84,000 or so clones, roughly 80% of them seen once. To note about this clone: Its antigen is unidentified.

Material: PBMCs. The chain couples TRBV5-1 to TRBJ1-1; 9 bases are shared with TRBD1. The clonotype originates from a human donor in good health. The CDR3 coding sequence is TGCGCCAGCAGCCCACAGGGGGCCAGCACTGAAGCTTTCTTT. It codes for CASSPQGASTEAFF.